The 14 T cell receptor delta chains below all came from one sample that was sequenced in a study of gamma-delta T cells after stem cell transplantation. TCRdb reanalysed the RT-PCR reads via CATT. The table has about 1,300 delta-chain clones, 2.5% seen once. The sample consisted of gamma-delta T cells. All receptors derive from a human donor. It is not recorded whose cells these are; they may come from a transplant donor.

This clone was seen a handful of times. This likely reflects a read error, since a far larger clone is one base away. The V gene is TRDV2, the J gene TRDJ1; 7 positions match TRDD3. The CDR3 length is 16 residues. With V trimmed by 6 bases and J by 0 bases, 12 bases remained unmatched. CDR1 and CDR2 (germline): GEAIGNYY, EKD. CDR3 sequence (DNA): TGTGCCTGTTCCCAAGGGGGGATGCGCTACACCGATAAACTCATCTTT. Its protein is CACSQGGMRYTDKLIF.

This clone qualifies as medium-sized (0.01 to 0.1%). This likely stems from a read error, as it lies one base from a far larger clone. Additional DNA sequences in this sample encode the identical CDR3. The chain joins TRDV1 to TRDJ1, with 9 bases that match TRDD3. The J segment lost 0 bases and the V segment lost 3 bases, leaving 29 bases of the junction unmatched. CDR1 is TSWWSYY, CDR2 QGS, per germline. The length of the CDR3 is 24 residues. In DNA form, the CDR3 reads TGTGCTCTTGGGGAGAGGCGTTCCTCACGGTCCTTCCTTACTGGGGGAAAGTACACCGATAAACTCATCTTT. Protein product: CALGERRSSRSFLTGGKYTDKLIF.

This clone was counted only a few times. TCRdb's listed protein matches a much larger clone and diverges from this DNA's translation at residue 9, likely through a read error; the protein shown comes from the DNA. The CDR3: CACDTNSFPRWGIRPYTDKLIF. CDR3 nucleotide sequence: TGTGCCTGTGACACGAATAGTTTCCCACGTTGGGGGATACGCCCGTACACCGATAAACTCATCTTT. The V and J genes are TRDV2 and TRDJ1, with 11 bases matching TRDD3. This CDR3 is 22 amino acids long. The germline CDR1 and CDR2 sequences are GEAIGNYY and EKD. With 1 base clipped from V and 0 bases from J, the junction kept 21 bases outside the gene matches.

This clone appeared a few times. TCRdb lists the protein of a much larger clone for this DNA, which differs at residue 7, so this is likely a read error; the protein given here is translated from the DNA itself. V usage is TRDV1 and J usage is TRDJ1; 7 nucleotides agree with TRDD3. Losses at the gene ends were 1 base for V and 3 bases for J; bases not matched to a gene: 11. The CDR3 loop spans 17 amino acids. Germline-derived CDR1 and CDR2 are TSWWSYY and QGS. The DNA of the CDR3 is TGTGCTCTTGGGGAACACACTACGGGGGGATCGGCCGATAAACTCATCTTT. This codes for CALGEHTTGGSADKLIF.

A few counts support this clone. A read error likely explains this, since a far larger clone differs by one base. In the same sample, other DNA sequences code for this CDR3. This chain links TRDV1 with TRDJ1; TRDD3 matches at 7 bases. The CDR3 has 16 residues. Germline CDR1 and CDR2: TSWWSYY and QGS. CDR3 sequence: CALGDRWGPNTDKLIF. The DNA for the CDR3 is TGCGCTCTTGGGGATCGCTGGGGGCCTAACACCGATAAACTCATCTTT.

This clone was detected only a few times. This likely reflects a read error, since a far larger clone is one base away. The sample carries other DNA sequences with the same CDR3. V gene TRDV2 combines with J gene TRDJ1; D assignment may be TRDD2 or TRDD3 (5 bases each). V lost 0 bases, J lost 0 bases, and 22 bases lay in between. This CDR3 has 19 amino acids. Per the germline V gene, CDR1 is GEAIGNYY and CDR2 is EKD. CDR3 nucleotides: TGTGCCTGTGACACCCTACCTACTGGCCTCCATGGGGACACCGATAAACTCATCTTT. Translated, it gives CACDTLPTGLHGDTDKLIF.

This clone was seen only a few times. Translating this DNA gives a protein that differs at residue 6 from the TCRdb one, which belongs to a much larger clone; a read error is likely, and the protein shown is this translation. The chain carries TRDV3 and TRDJ1; TRDD3 is a possible D gene (5 bases). Germline CDR1 is TVYSNPD and CDR2 is GDNSRS (reference sequence). Trimming took off 2 bases at V and 0 bases at J, with 43 bases between the two ends. This CDR3 contains 24 residues. CDR3 amino acids: CAFVGSVTFVFNSLPIQDTDKLIF. The CDR3 bases are TGTGCCTTTGTGGGGTCCGTTACCTTTGTCTTCAATTCACTCCCAATTCAGGACACCGATAAACTCATCTTT.

By frequency in the sample, this clone is medium-sized. This probably arose from a read error, given a far larger clone one base away. Other DNA sequences in the same sample also yield this CDR3. This rearrangement joins TRDV1 to TRDJ1, with 9 bases fitting TRDD3. The CDR3 loop spans 22 amino acids. The germline V gene encodes CDR1 TSWWSYY and CDR2 QGS. The CDR3 nucleotides are TGTGCTCTTGGGGACCTCCATACGGGGTACTGGGGGACCGACCCGTACACCGATAAACTCATCTTC. This gives the protein CALGDLHTGYWGTDPYTDKLIF.

This clone has a handful of counts. TCRdb's entry gives the protein of a much larger clone, which mismatches this DNA's translation at residue 10, likely from a read error; the protein reported here is translated from the DNA. V is TRDV1 and J is TRDJ1; D may be TRDD2 (5 bases). CDR3 length: 18 residues. CDR1 and CDR2 from the germline V gene are TSWWSYY and QGS. The V end lost 1 base, the J end lost 0 bases, and 18 bases lay between the germline ends. Here the CDR3 reads CALGEPNVSLLYTDKLIF. The CDR3 DNA is TGTGCTCTTGGGGAACCAAACGTTTCCTTGTTGTACACCGATAAACTCATCTTT.

This clone was observed a handful of times. The protein given by TCRdb reflects a much larger clone and differs at residue 4 from this DNA's translation, likely from a read error; the protein shown is the DNA's translation. The chain uses TRDV1 and TRDJ1; D possibly matches TRDD2 or TRDD3 (5 bases each). The CDR3 runs 20 residues. Germline CDR1 is TSWWSYY and CDR2 is QGS. The CDR3 coding sequence is TGTGCTCTTAGGGAACTGGCCCCGGGCCTTCTTGGGGAGCACACCGATAAACTCATCTTT. This gives the protein CALRELAPGLLGEHTDKLIF.

Only a few counts were recorded for this clone. TCRdb pairs this DNA with a much larger clone's protein that differs at residue 9, likely a read error; the protein shown was translated from the DNA. The chain uses TRDV2 and TRDJ1; D may be TRDD3 (6 bases). The CDR3 is made up of 13 amino acids. The germline gives CDR1 GEAIGNYY, CDR2 EKD. V lost 1 base, J lost 7 bases, and 12 bases lay in between. DNA for the CDR3: TGTGCCTGTGACACGGGGATGGACGTTAAACTCATCTTT. Translating it yields CACDTGMDVKLIF.

Worth noting for this clone: The TCRdb protein, from a much larger clone, departs from this DNA's translation at residue 13, likely by read error; the protein shown derives from the DNA. The CDR3 loop reads CACDTNSFLRWGMRPYTDKLIF. The CDR3 nucleotides are TGTGCCTGTGACACGAATAGTTTCCTACGTTGGGGGATGCGCCCGTACACCGATAAACTCATCTTT. The V call is TRDV2, the J call TRDJ1; a possible D gene is TRDD3 (8 bases). The CDR3 runs 22 residues. V dropped 1 base and J dropped 0 bases, with 32 bases sitting between them. Per germline, CDR1 GEAIGNYY and CDR2 EKD.

A few counts support this clone. A far larger clone is one base from this, pointing to a likely read error. Other DNA sequences within the sample encode an identical CDR3. V and J are TRDV2 and TRDJ1; D is tentatively TRDD2 or TRDD3 (5 bases each). The CDR3 sequence is 19 residues long. The germline CDR1 and CDR2 sequences are GEAIGNYY and EKD. Trimming took off 1 base at V and 0 bases at J, with 23 bases between the two ends. This CDR3 reads CACDTLPTGLHGDTDKLIF. The CDR3 DNA reads as TGTGCCTGTGACACTCTACCTACTGGCCTCCACGGGGACACCGATAAACTCATCTTT.

This clone was found a few times. This likely stems from a read error, as it lies one base from a far larger clone. This sample includes further DNA sequences coding for the same CDR3. The genes are TRDV2 and TRDJ1; 11 nucleotides agree with TRDD3. This CDR3 is 22 amino acids long. Germline V gives CDR1 GEAIGNYY, CDR2 EKD. The CDR3, as DNA: TGTGCCTGCGACACGAATAGTTTCCTACGTTGGGGGATACGCCCGTACACCGATAAACTCATCTTT. Encoded protein: CACDTNSFLRWGIRPYTDKLIF.